Listed below are T cell receptor beta chains from one sample, sequenced in a study of preoperative IRX-2 immunotherapy in early breast cancer. Generated by immunoSEQ multiplex PCR, the TCRdb table keeps only in-frame clones and is missing some. The sample holds 34,000 or so clones; about four fifths are singletons and the top ten take around 2.3%. The sequences come from lymph node tissue, collected from a patient treated with IRX-2 immunotherapy. The receptors originated from a human donor with breast cancer. Both conserved end residues are part of each CDR3. A D gene is named only where the DNA matches it firmly. Some rows have no size entry. The others give once, few or many, or a class for an expanded clone.

clone size: NA
D gene: NA
V gene: TRBV19
J gene: TRBJ2-1
CDR3 DNA: TGTGCCAGTAGTACAATACTAAACTACAATGAGCAGTTCTTC
CDR3 protein: CASSTILNYNEQFF

clone size: NA
D gene: NA
V gene: TRBV19
J gene: TRBJ1-6
CDR3 DNA: TGTGCCACCGAGGGTGGTAATTCACCCCTCCACTTT
CDR3 protein: CATEGGNSPLHF

clone size: once
D gene: NA
V gene: TRBV1
J gene: TRBJ2-1
CDR3 DNA: TGCGCCAGCAGCCAAGAAGGGATTGGGTCCTACAATGAGCAGTTCTTC
CDR3 protein: CASSQEGIGSYNEQFF

clone size: NA
D gene: TRBD1
V gene: TRBV19
J gene: TRBJ1-2
CDR3 DNA: TGTGCCAGTAGTATGTCGGGACAGAGAAACTATGGCTACACCTTC
CDR3 protein: CASSMSGQRNYGYTF

clone size: NA
D gene: NA
V gene: TRBV6-8
J gene: TRBJ1-1
CDR3 DNA: TGTGCCAGCACCCTGACGGGCATGGGCACTGAAGCTTTCTTT
CDR3 protein: CASTLTGMGTEAFF

clone size: NA
D gene: NA
V gene: TRBV9
J gene: TRBJ1-2
CDR3 DNA: TGTGCCAGCAGCGTGTACGGAGGCGATGGCTACACCTTC
CDR3 protein: CASSVYGGDGYTF

clone size: NA
D gene: TRBD1
V gene: TRBV28
J gene: TRBJ2-3
CDR3 DNA: TGTGCCAGCAGTTTATCCCTGACAGGGCCCACAGATACGCAGTATTTT
CDR3 protein: CASSLSLTGPTDTQYF

clone size: NA
D gene: NA
V gene: TRBV4-1
J gene: TRBJ2-1
CDR3 DNA: TGCGCCAGCAGCCAAGGTAGCTCCTACAATGAGCAGTTCTTC
CDR3 protein: CASSQGSSYNEQFF

clone size: NA
D gene: TRBD2
V gene: TRBV29-1
J gene: TRBJ2-3
CDR3 DNA: TGCAGCGTGCCTAGCGGGGGGGCAGATACGCAGTATTTT
CDR3 protein: CSVPSGGADTQYF

clone size: once
D gene: TRBD2
V gene: TRBV18
J gene: TRBJ2-7
CDR3 DNA: TGTGCCAGCTCACCAACTAGCGCCAACGAGCAGTACTTC
CDR3 protein: CASSPTSANEQYF

clone size: NA
D gene: NA
V gene: TRBV6-8
J gene: TRBJ1-4
CDR3 DNA: TGTGCCAGCAGGTCCGTGGATAGAGAAAAACTGTTTTTT
CDR3 protein: CASRSVDREKLFF

clone size: NA
D gene: NA
V gene: TRBV19
J gene: TRBJ1-4
CDR3 DNA: TGTGCCAGTAGGAGGAGGCAGGAGAATGAAAAACTGTTTTTT
CDR3 protein: CASRRRQENEKLFF

clone size: NA
D gene: NA
V gene: TRBV6-8
J gene: TRBJ1-2
CDR3 DNA: TGTGCCAGCACCCCAGGAGGAGCACGGGGCTACACCTTC
CDR3 protein: CASTPGGARGYTF

clone size: NA
D gene: NA
V gene: TRBV6-8
J gene: TRBJ1-4
CDR3 DNA: TGTGCCAGCAGTGGCTCAGGAGGAGGAGAAAAACTGTTTTTT
CDR3 protein: CASSGSGGGEKLFF